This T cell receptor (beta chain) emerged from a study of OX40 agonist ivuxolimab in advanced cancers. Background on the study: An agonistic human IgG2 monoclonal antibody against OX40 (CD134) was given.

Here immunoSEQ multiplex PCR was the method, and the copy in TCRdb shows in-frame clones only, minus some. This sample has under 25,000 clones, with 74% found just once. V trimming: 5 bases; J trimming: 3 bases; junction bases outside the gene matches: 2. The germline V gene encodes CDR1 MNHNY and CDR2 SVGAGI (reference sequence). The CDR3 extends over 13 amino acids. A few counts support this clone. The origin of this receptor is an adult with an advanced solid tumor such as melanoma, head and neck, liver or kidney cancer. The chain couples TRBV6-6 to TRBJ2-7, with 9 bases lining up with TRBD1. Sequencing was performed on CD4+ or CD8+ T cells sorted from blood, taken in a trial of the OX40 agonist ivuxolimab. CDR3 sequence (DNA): TGTGCCAGCAGTCCGACAGGGGGCTACGAGCAGTACTTC. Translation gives CASSPTGGYEQYF.